This record concerns one T cell receptor (beta chain) sequence. Its matching antigen is unknown. TCRdb called the 5' RACE reads again in MiXCR, with one record for every CDR3 protein. The data show fewer than 500,000 distinct CDR3 sequences, approximately 19% seen once. This specimen comes from a study of T cells after yellow fever vaccination. The V gene lost 6 bases and the J gene lost 0 bases, with 8 bases spanning the gap. Looked up from germline, CDR1 is SGHTA and CDR2 is FQGTGA. The CDR3 contains 13 residues. Study-wide findings and caveats: Abundant clonotypes from the bulk population could get into FACS-sorted repertoires as contaminants.

The V and J genes are TRBV7-3 and TRBJ1-1; the D is unclear. This specimen consisted of PBMCs, obtained before the yellow fever booster vaccination. The receptor comes from a man aged 18 to 30 who received the YFV17D yellow fever vaccine. CDR3 amino acids: CASSRFLNTEAFF. In nucleotides, the CDR3 is TGTGCCAGCAGTAGGTTCTTGAACACTGAAGCTTTCTTT.